This T cell receptor (beta chain) comes out of a study of blood T cell repertoires in COVID-19. Sequencing used immunoSEQ multiplex PCR; TCRdb keeps in-frame clones, though not all of them. The sample has about 140,000 clones, roughly 79% seen once. Germline assignment: CDR1 SQVTM and CDR2 ANQGSEA. Trimming took 5 bases from V and 4 from J; bases not matched to a gene: 11. The CDR3 is 16 amino acids. This clonotype was obtained from a woman in her fifties or sixties who had recovered from COVID-19. What was sequenced was PBMCs or T cells enriched from blood (not recorded which). The V gene is TRBV29-1, the J gene TRBJ2-2; the match to TRBD2 covers 9 bases. The CDR3 nucleotides are TGCAGCGTTCTCACTAGCGGGTTCGGTGGCACCGGGGAGCTGTTTTTT. Protein: CSVLTSGFGGTGELFF.